This T cell receptor beta chain is from a study of OX40 agonist ivuxolimab in advanced cancers. Overall study context: Three dose-escalation patients had partial responses: one with hepatocellular carcinoma and two with cutaneous melanoma.

Overall study results and limits: On average, CD8+ T cells had more expanded clones than CD4+. Clonal expansion from baseline to week 6 occurred in both CD4+ and CD8+ T cells.

Clones were read by immunoSEQ multiplex PCR, and TCRdb kept only the in-frame ones, dropping some. This table has about 100,000 clones, approximately 84% appearing once. Notes on this clone: Its antigen is currently unknown.

The input for sequencing was CD4+ or CD8+ T cells sorted from blood, taken in a trial of the OX40 agonist ivuxolimab. This receptor was identified in an adult with an advanced solid tumor such as melanoma, head and neck, liver or kidney cancer.

In DNA form, the CDR3 reads TGTGCCACCAGCAGTGCTCTAGCGGGGGGAACCACAGATACGCAGTATTTT. This sequence encodes CATSSALAGGTTDTQYF. The chain combines TRBV15 with TRBJ2-3, with 11 bases aligning to TRBD2. There are 17 residues in the CDR3. J lost 2 bases, V lost 3 bases, and 7 bases had no gene match. CDR1 and CDR2 (germline): LNHNV, YYDKDF (reference sequence).